These 6 T cell receptor beta chains originate from one sample sequenced in a study. A single record per CDR3 protein comes from TCRdb applying MiXCR to the RT-PCR reads. This sample has about 680,000 distinct CDR3 sequences, with 12% to 15% found just once. The sequenced sample consisted of memory CD4+ T cells from blood. The receptors come from a female donor in good health, serving as a healthy control.

The CDR3 DNA is TGTGCCAGCAGGCCACCGGGACTATACGAGCAGTACTTC. Translation: CASRPPGLYEQYF. This chain connects TRBV28 to TRBJ2-7, with TRBD2 identical over 7 bases. The CDR3 contains 13 residues. Germline CDR1 reads MDHEN; CDR2 reads SYDVKM. J was trimmed by 4 bases and V by 6 bases; bases with no gene match: 6.

This clonotype was found a few times. The J gene is TRBJ1-5, the V gene TRBV24-1, with D uncertain. Germline loops: CDR1 KGHDR, CDR2 SFDVKD. The ends were cut back, 5 bases at V and 6 bases at J, with 10 bases in the middle. CDR3 length: 13 amino acids. In nucleotides, the CDR3 is TGTGCCACCAGTGTCCAGGACGGTCAGCCCCAGCATTTT. It specifies CATSVQDGQPQHF.

The table lists this clonotype with many counts. The chain links TRBV12-3 or TRBV12-4 to TRBJ2-2, with D possibly being TRBD1 (5 bases). V shed 3 bases and J shed 4 bases, with 12 bases lying between them. The CDR3 runs 15 residues. The chain's CDR3 is CASSLIGVGTGELFF. Here the CDR3 DNA reads TGTGCCAGCAGTTTGATAGGGGTGGGCACCGGGGAGCTGTTTTTT.

This clonotype was detected only a few times. The chain recombines TRBV5-8 with TRBJ1-1; no clear D. Germline CDR1 SGHTS, CDR2 YDEGEE. The CDR3 contains 16 residues. V was shortened by 0 bases and J by 1 base, with 13 bases between the two germline ends. The CDR3 reads CASSLAASRPNTEAFF. The CDR3 region has the DNA TGTGCCAGCAGCTTGGCCGCTTCCCGCCCGAACACTGAAGCTTTCTTT.

In this sample, this clonotype turned up a few times. This chain uses TRBV6-2 or TRBV6-3 with TRBJ1-5; tentatively, D is TRBD1 (6 bases). Germline-derived CDR1 and CDR2 are MNHEY and SVGEGT. There are 15 residues in the CDR3. V lost 2 bases, J lost 1 base, and 9 bases lay in between. CDR3 residues: CASSYVGGSNQPQHF. CDR3 DNA sequence: TGTGCCAGCAGTTACGTCGGGGGCAGCAATCAGCCCCAGCATTTT.

The rearrangement uses TRBV19 and TRBJ2-1; the match to TRBD2 covers 11 bases. This CDR3 is 17 amino acids long. Germline values: CDR1 LNHDA, CDR2 SQIVND (reference sequence). Trimming at V came to 3 bases and at J to 7 bases, leaving 11 bases not matched to a gene. Written as DNA, the CDR3 is TGTGCCAGTAGTATCGGTCCGACTAGCGGGATTTTGAATGAGCAGTTCTTC. It specifies CASSIGPTSGILNEQFF.